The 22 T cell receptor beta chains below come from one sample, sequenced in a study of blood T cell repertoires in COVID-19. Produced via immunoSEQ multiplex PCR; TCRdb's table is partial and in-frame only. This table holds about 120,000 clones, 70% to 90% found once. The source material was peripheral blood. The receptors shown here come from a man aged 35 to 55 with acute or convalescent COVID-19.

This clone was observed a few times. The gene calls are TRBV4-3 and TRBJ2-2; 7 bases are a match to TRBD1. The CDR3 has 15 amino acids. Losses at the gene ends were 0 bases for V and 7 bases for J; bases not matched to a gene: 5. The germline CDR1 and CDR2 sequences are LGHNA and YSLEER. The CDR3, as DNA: TGCGCCAGCAGCCAAGAGTTTTCAGGGGGCGGGGAGCTGTTTTTT. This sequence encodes CASSQEFSGGGELFF.

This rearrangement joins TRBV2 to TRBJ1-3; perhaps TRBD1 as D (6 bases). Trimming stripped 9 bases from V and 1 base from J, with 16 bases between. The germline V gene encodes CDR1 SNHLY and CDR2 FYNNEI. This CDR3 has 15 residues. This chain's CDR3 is CARGGQGQSGNTIYF. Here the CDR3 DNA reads TGTGCCAGGGGGGGGCAGGGCCAATCTGGAAACACCATATATTTT.

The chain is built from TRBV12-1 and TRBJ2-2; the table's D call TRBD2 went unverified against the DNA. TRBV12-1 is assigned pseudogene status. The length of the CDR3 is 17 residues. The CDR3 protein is CASSGPSGELGAGELFF. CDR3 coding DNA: TGTGCCAGCAGCGGCCCTAGCGGGGAACTGGGGGCCGGGGAGCTGTTTTTT.

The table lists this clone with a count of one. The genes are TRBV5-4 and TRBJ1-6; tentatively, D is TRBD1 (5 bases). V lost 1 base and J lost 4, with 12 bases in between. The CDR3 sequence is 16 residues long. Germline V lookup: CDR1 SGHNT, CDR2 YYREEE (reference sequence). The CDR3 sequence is CASSLWGGEYNSPLHF. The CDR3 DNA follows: TGTGCCAGCAGCTTGTGGGGGGGAGAATATAATTCACCCCTCCACTTT.

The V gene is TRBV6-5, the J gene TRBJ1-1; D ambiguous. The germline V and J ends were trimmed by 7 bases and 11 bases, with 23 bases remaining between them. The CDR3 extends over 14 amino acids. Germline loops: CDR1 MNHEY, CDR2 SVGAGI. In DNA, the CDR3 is TGTGCCAGCACTAACCGACTCGGGATCATGGGCGCTTTCTTT. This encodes CASTNRLGIMGAFF.

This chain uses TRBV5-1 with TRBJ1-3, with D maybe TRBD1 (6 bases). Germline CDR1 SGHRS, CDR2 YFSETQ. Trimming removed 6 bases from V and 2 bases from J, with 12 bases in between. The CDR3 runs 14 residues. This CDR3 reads CASKGEFAGNTIYF. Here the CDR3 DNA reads TGCGCCAGCAAGGGGGAGTTCGCTGGAAACACCATATATTTT.

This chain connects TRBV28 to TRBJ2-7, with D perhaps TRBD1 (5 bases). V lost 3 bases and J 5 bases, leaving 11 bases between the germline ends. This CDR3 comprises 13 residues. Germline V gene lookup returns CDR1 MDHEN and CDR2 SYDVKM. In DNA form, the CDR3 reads TGTGCCAGCAGTTTGGCAGGGTCCCACGAGCAGTACTTC. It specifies CASSLAGSHEQYF.

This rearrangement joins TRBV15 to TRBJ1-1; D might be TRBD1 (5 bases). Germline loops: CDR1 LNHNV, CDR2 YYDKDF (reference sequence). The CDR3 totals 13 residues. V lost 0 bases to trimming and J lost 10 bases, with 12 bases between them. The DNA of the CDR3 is TGTGCCACCAGCAGAGAGCGTGGGCAGGGAGCTTTCTTT. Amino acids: CATSRERGQGAFF.

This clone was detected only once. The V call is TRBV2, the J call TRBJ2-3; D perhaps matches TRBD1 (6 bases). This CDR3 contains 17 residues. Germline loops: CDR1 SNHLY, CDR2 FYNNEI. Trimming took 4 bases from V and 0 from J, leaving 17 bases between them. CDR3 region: CASSGPGTSSSTDTQYF. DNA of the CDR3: TGTGCCAGCAGTGGCCCCGGGACATCCAGTAGCACAGATACGCAGTATTTT.

The CDR3 DNA reads TGTGCCAGCAGCCCCTACAGGGGGCAAGACACCGGGGAGCTGTTTTTT. Translation: CASSPYRGQDTGELFF. The chain couples TRBV7-2 to TRBJ2-2, with 9 nucleotides matching TRBD1. Trimming took 5 bases from V and 3 from J; bases not matched to a gene: 7. CDR3 length: 16 residues. Germline CDR1 and CDR2: SGHTA and FQGNSA. Supplemented by reference TRBV7-2 and TRBJ2-2, the full variable domain reads GAGVSQSPSNKVTEKGKDVELRCDPISGHTALYWYRQSLGQGLEFLIYFQGNSAPDKSGLPSDRFSAERTGGSVSTLTIQRTQQEDSAVYLCASSPYRGQDTGELFFGEGSRLTVL.

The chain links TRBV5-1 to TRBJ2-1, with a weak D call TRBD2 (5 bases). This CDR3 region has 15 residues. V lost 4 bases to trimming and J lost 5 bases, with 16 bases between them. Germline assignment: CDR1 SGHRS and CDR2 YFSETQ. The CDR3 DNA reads TGCGCCAGCAGCCCGCCAATCGGGATTAACAATGAGCAGTTCTTC. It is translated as CASSPPIGINNEQFF.

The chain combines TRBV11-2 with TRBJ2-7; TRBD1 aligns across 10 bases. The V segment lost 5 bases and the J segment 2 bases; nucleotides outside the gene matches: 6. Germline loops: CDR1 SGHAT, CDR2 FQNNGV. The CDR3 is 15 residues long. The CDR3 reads CASSRDRGPTYEQYF. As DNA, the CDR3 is TGTGCCAGCAGCCGCGACAGGGGGCCTACCTACGAGCAGTACTTC.

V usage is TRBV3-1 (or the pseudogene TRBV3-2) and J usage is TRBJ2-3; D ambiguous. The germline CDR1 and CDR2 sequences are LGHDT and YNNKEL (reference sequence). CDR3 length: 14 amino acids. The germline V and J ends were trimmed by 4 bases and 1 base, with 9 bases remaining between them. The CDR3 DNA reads TGTGCCAGCAGCCCCCAGTCAGGCACAGATACGCAGTATTTT. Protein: CASSPQSGTDTQYF.

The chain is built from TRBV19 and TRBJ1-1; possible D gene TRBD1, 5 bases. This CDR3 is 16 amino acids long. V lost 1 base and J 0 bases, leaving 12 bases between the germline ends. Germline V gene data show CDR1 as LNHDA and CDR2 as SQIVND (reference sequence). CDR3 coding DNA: TGTGCCAGTAGTATAGGGAGGGGACGGCTGAACACTGAAGCTTTCTTT. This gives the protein CASSIGRGRLNTEAFF.

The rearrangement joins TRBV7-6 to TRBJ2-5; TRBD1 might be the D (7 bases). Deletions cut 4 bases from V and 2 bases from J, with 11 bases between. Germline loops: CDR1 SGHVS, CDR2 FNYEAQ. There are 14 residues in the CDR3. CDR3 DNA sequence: TGTGCCAGCAGCTCGGCGGGACAGCAAGAGACCCAGTACTTC. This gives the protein CASSSAGQQETQYF.

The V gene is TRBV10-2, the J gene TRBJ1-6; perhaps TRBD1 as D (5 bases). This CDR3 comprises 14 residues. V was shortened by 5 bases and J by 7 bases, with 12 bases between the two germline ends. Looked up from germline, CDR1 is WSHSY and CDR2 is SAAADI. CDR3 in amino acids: CASSRDSRNSPLHF. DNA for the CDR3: TGCGCCAGCAGTCGGGACTCCCGAAATTCACCCCTCCACTTT.

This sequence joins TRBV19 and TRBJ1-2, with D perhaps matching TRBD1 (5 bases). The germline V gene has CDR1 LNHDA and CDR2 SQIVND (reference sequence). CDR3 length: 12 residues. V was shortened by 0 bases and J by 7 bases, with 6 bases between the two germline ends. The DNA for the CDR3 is TGTGCCAGTAGTATAGAGGGGCTTGGCTACACCTTC. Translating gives CASSIEGLGYTF.

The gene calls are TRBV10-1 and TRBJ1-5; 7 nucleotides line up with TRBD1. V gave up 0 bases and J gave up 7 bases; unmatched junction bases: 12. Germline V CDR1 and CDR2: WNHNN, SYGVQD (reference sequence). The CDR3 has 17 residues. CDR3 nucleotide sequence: TGCGCCAGCAGTGAGTCTAGCTCGACCAGGGGGATACAGCCCCAGCATTTT. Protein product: CASSESSSTRGIQPQHF.

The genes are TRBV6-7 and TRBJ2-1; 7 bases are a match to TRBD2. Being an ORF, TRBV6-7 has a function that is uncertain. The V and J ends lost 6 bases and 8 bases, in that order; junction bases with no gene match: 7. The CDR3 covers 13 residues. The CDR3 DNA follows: TGTGCCAGCAGACCCCCGGGGGGAGATGAGCAGTTCTTC. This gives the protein CASRPPGGDEQFF.

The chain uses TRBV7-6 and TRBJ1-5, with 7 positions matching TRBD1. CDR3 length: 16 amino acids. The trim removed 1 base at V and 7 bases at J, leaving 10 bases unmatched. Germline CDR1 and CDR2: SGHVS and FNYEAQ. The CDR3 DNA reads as TGTGCCAGCAGCTTAGGCAGGGCACAGGGGAGCCAGCCCCAGCATTTT. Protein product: CASSLGRAQGSQPQHF.

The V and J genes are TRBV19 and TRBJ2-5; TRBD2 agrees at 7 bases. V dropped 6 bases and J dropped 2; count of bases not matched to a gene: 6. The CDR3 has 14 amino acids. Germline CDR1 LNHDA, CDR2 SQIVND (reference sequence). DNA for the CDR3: TGTGCCAGTAGCATTGTCGGGAGGCAAGAGACCCAGTACTTC. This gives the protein CASSIVGRQETQYF.

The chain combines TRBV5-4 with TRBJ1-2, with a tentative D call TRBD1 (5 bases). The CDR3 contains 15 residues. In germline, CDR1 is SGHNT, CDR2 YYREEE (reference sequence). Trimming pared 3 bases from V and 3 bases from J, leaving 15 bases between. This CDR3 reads CASSSAEGRDYGYTF. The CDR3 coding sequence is TGTGCCAGCAGCTCGGCGGAGGGGCGGGACTATGGCTACACCTTC. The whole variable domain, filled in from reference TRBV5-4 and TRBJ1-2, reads ETGVTQSPTHLIKTRGQQVTLRCSSQSGHNTVSWYQQALGQGPQFIFQYYREEENGRGNFPPRFSGLQFPNYSSELNVNALELDDSALYLCASSSAEGRDYGYTFGSGTRLTVV.